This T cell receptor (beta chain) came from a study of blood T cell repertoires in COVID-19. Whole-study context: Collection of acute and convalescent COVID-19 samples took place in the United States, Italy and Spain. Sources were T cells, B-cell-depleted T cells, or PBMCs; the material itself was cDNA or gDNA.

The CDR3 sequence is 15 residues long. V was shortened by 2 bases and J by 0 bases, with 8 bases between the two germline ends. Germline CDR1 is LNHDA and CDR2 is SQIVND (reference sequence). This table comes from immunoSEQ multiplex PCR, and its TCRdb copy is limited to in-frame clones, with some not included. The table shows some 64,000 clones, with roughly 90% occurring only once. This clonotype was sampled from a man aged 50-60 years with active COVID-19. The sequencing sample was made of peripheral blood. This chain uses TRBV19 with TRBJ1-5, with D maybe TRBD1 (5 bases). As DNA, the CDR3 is TGTGCCAGTAGTATATCCGGGGGTAGCAATCAGCCCCAGCATTTT. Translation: CASSISGGSNQPQHF.